What follows describes a single T cell receptor (beta chain). Its cognate antigen is unknown. Measured with immunoSEQ multiplex PCR; TCRdb has only the in-frame clones, and not every one. Among some 1 million clones listed, around 74% were seen once. The data were taken from a study of shared clonotypes between healthy human individuals. The CDR3 is made up of 13 amino acids. Trimming stripped 0 bases from V and 7 bases from J, with 9 bases between. From germline, CDR1 is GTSNPN and CDR2 SVGIG (reference sequence). Study-wide results and caveats: It was anticipated that sequencing depth would influence how many clonotypes donors shared.

The chain combines TRBV30 with TRBJ2-2; D is unresolved. The source is a man between 18 and 35 years old in good health. Sequenced material: memory CD4+ T cells sorted from blood. Subset here: CD45RA-negative fraction. The CDR3 loop reads CAWSVEVYGELFF. The CDR3 DNA reads as TGTGCCTGGAGTGTTGAAGTCTACGGGGAGCTGTTTTTT.